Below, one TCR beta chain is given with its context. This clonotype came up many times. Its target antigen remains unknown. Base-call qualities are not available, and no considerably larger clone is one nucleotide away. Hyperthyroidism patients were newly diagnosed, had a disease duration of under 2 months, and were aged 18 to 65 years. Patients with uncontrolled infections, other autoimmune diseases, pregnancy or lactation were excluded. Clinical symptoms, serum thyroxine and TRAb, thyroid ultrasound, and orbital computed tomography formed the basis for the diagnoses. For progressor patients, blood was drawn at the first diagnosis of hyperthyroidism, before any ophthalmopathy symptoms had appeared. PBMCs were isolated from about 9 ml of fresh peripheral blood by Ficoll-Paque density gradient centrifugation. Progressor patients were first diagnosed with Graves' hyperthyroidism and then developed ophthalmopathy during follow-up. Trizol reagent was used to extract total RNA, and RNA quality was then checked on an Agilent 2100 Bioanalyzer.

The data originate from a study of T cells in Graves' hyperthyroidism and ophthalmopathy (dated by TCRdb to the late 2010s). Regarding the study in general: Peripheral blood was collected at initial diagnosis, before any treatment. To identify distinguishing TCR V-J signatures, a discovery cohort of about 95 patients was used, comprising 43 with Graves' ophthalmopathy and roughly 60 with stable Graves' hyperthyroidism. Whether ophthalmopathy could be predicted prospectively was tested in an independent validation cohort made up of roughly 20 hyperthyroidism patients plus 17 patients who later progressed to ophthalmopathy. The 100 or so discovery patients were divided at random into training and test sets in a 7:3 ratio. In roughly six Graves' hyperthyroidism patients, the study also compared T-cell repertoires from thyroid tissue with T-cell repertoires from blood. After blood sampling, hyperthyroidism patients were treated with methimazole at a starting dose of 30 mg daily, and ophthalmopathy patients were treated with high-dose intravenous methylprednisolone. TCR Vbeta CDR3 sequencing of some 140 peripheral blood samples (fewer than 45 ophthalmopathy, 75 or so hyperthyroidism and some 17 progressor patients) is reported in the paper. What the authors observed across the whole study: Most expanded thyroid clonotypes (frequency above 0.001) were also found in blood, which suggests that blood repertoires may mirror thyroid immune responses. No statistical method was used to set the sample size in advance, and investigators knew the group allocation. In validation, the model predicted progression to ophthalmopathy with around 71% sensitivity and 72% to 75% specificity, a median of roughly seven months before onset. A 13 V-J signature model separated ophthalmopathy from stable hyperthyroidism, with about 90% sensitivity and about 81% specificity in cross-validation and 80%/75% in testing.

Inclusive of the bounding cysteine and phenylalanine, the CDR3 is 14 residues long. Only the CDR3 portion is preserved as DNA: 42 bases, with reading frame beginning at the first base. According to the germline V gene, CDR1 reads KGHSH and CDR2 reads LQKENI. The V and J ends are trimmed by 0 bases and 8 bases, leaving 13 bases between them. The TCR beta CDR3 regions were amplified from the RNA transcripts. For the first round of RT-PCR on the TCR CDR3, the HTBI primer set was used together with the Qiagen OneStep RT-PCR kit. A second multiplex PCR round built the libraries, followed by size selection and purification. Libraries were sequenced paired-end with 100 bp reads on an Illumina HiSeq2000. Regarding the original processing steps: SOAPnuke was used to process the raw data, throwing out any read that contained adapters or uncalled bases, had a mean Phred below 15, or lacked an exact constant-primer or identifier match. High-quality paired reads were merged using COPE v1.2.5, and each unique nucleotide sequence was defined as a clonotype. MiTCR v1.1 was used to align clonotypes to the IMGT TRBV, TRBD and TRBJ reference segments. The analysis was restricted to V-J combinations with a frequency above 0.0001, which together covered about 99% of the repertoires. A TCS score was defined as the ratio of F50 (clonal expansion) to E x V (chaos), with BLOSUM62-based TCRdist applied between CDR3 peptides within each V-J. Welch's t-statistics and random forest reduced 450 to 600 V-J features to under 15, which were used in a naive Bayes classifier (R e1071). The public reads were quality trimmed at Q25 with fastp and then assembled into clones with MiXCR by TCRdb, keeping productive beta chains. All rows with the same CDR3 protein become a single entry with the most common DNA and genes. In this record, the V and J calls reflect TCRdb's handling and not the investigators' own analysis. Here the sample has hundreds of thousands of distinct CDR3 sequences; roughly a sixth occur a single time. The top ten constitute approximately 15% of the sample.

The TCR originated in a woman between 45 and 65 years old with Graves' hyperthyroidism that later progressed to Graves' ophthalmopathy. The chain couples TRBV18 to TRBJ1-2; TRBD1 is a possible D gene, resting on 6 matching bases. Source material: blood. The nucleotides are TGTGCCAGCTCACCACCTACAGCCGGGGGCGGCTACACCTTC. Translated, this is CASSPPTAGGGYTF.